These T cell receptor beta chains were read from a single sample in a study of blood T cell repertoires in COVID-19. Using immunoSEQ multiplex PCR, the repertoire was profiled, and TCRdb retains in-frame clones only, with some absent. Among approximately 60,000 clones listed, over 75% were seen once. Sequencing was done on a sample of peripheral blood. The receptors originated from a man between 50 and 59 years old with active COVID-19. Both conserved end residues are part of each CDR3. D genes are given only for firm matches. A row's size may be missing; if present it is once, few, many or a size class.

j_call: TRBJ2-1
v_call: TRBV7-8
d_call: -
clone_size: -
cdr3_length: 16
cdr3_nt: TGTGCCAGCACCGAGAAGGAGGGGAGCTCCTACAATGAGCAGTTCTTC
cdr3_aa: CASTEKEGSSYNEQFF

j_call: TRBJ2-2
v_call: TRBV6-5
d_call: -
clone_size: -
cdr3_length: 15
cdr3_nt: TGTGCCAGCAGTTACTCGTACAGCCACACCGGGGAGCTGTTTTTT
cdr3_aa: CASSYSYSHTGELFF

j_call: TRBJ2-3
v_call: TRBV4-2
d_call: TRBD1
clone_size: -
cdr3_length: 18
cdr3_nt: TGTGCCAGCAGCCAAGAAATGCATAGGGGGCTCCGGACAGATACGCAGTATTTT
cdr3_aa: CASSQEMHRGLRTDTQYF

j_call: TRBJ2-1
v_call: TRBV18
d_call: -
clone_size: -
cdr3_length: 15
cdr3_nt: TGTGCCAGCTCTCCCTCTCTTAGCTCCTACAATGAGCAGTTCTTC
cdr3_aa: CASSPSLSSYNEQFF

j_call: TRBJ1-1
v_call: TRBV6-5
d_call: -
clone_size: -
cdr3_length: 11
cdr3_nt: TGTGCCAGCAGTCCAGTGACTGAAGCTTTCTTT
cdr3_aa: CASSPVTEAFF

j_call: TRBJ2-7
v_call: TRBV5-1
d_call: -
clone_size: -
cdr3_length: 14
cdr3_nt: TGCGCCAGCAGGCCCGAGAGGAACTCCTACGAGCAGTACTTC
cdr3_aa: CASRPERNSYEQYF

j_call: TRBJ1-3
v_call: TRBV19
d_call: TRBD1
clone_size: -
cdr3_length: 11
cdr3_nt: TGTGCCAGTGGGACAGTGTACACCATATATTTT
cdr3_aa: CASGTVYTIYF

j_call: TRBJ1-6
v_call: TRBV29-1
d_call: TRBD1
clone_size: -
cdr3_length: 14
cdr3_nt: TGCAGCGTTCGGGACAGCTCCTATAATTCACCCCTCCACTTT
cdr3_aa: CSVRDSSYNSPLHF

j_call: TRBJ2-7
v_call: TRBV27
d_call: TRBD1
clone_size: -
cdr3_length: 16
cdr3_nt: TGTGCCAGCAGTACATCCTGGACAGGGGCGAACTACGAGCAGTACTTC
cdr3_aa: CASSTSWTGANYEQYF

j_call: TRBJ1-2
v_call: TRBV7-2
d_call: -
clone_size: -
cdr3_length: 14
cdr3_nt: TGTGCCAGCAGCTTAAGGCGACAAAACTATGGCTACACCTTC
cdr3_aa: CASSLRRQNYGYTF

j_call: TRBJ1-5
v_call: TRBV7-8
d_call: -
clone_size: -
cdr3_length: 14
cdr3_nt: TGTGCCAGCAGCCCCTCCGGGGGGGATCAGCCCCAGCATTTT
cdr3_aa: CASSPSGGDQPQHF

j_call: TRBJ2-3
v_call: TRBV5-6
d_call: TRBD2
clone_size: -
cdr3_length: 16
cdr3_nt: TGTGCCAGCAGCGCCGTAGCGGGGGGGCGGTCAGATACGCAGTATTTT
cdr3_aa: CASSAVAGGRSDTQYF

j_call: TRBJ1-1
v_call: TRBV11-3
d_call: -
clone_size: -
cdr3_length: 13
cdr3_nt: TGTGCCAGCAGCGACGCCGGGGGATCTGAAGCTTTCTTT
cdr3_aa: CASSDAGGSEAFF

j_call: TRBJ2-5
v_call: TRBV6-5
d_call: -
clone_size: few
cdr3_length: 12
cdr3_nt: TGTGCCAGCAGTTACAGCGGGTGGACCCAGTACTTC
cdr3_aa: CASSYSGWTQYF

j_call: TRBJ1-1
v_call: TRBV21-1
d_call: -
clone_size: -
cdr3_length: 16
cdr3_nt: TGTGCCAGCAGCAAAGTGGGCAGGGGATGGAACACTGAAGCTTTCTTT
cdr3_aa: CASSKVGRGWNTEAFF

j_call: TRBJ1-5
v_call: TRBV7-9
d_call: -
clone_size: -
cdr3_length: 13
cdr3_nt: TGTGCCAGCAGCACCGGGACAACCGCGCCCCAGCATTTT
cdr3_aa: CASSTGTTAPQHF

j_call: TRBJ1-4
v_call: TRBV7-2
d_call: -
clone_size: -
cdr3_length: 15
cdr3_nt: TGTGCCAGCAGCTTAGAGGTGGGCGGAGGGGAAAAACTGTTTTTT
cdr3_aa: CASSLEVGGGEKLFF

j_call: TRBJ1-1
v_call: TRBV12-5
d_call: -
clone_size: -
cdr3_length: 11
cdr3_nt: TGTGCTAGTGGTTTGGTAAGAGGGGCTTTCTTT
cdr3_aa: CASGLVRGAFF

j_call: TRBJ2-7
v_call: TRBV7-9
d_call: TRBD1
clone_size: -
cdr3_length: 12
cdr3_nt: TGTGCCAGCAGCTATGACAGGGACGAGCAGTACTTC
cdr3_aa: CASSYDRDEQYF

j_call: TRBJ1-4
v_call: TRBV9
d_call: -
clone_size: -
cdr3_length: 16
cdr3_nt: TGTGCCAGCAGCACAAGACAGGTGGCGACTAATGAAAAACTGTTTTTT
cdr3_aa: CASSTRQVATNEKLFF

j_call: TRBJ2-3
v_call: TRBV4-2
d_call: TRBD2
clone_size: few
cdr3_length: 16
cdr3_nt: TGTGCCAGCAGCCAAGATCTAGCGGGAGGGCCAGATACGCAGTATTTT
cdr3_aa: CASSQDLAGGPDTQYF

j_call: TRBJ1-1
v_call: TRBV19
d_call: -
clone_size: once
cdr3_length: 12
cdr3_nt: TGTGCCACCTCGACAGTGAACACTGAAGCTTTCTTT
cdr3_aa: CATSTVNTEAFF

j_call: TRBJ1-1
v_call: TRBV12-3/TRBV12-4
d_call: -
clone_size: -
cdr3_length: 12
cdr3_nt: TGTGCCAGCAGTTTCAGATACACTGAAGCTTTCTTT
cdr3_aa: CASSFRYTEAFF

j_call: TRBJ2-7
v_call: TRBV3-1/TRBV3-2
d_call: TRBD2
clone_size: -
cdr3_length: 15
cdr3_nt: TGTGCCAGCAGCCGGACTAGCGGGAGGGGGAGCGAGCAGTACTTC
cdr3_aa: CASSRTSGRGSEQYF

j_call: TRBJ1-1
v_call: TRBV6-1
d_call: -
clone_size: -
cdr3_length: 15
cdr3_nt: TGTGCCAGCAGTGAAGAAGCGGGGAAATACACTGAAGCTTTCTTT
cdr3_aa: CASSEEAGKYTEAFF

j_call: TRBJ2-2
v_call: TRBV19
d_call: -
clone_size: -
cdr3_length: 14
cdr3_nt: TGTGCCAGTAGTATTAGCCGAGGCATCGGGGAGCTGTTTTTT
cdr3_aa: CASSISRGIGELFF

j_call: TRBJ2-2
v_call: TRBV5-1
d_call: -
clone_size: -
cdr3_length: 13
cdr3_nt: TGCGCCAGCAGCTTTCAGTTCACCGGGGAGCTGTTTTTT
cdr3_aa: CASSFQFTGELFF

j_call: TRBJ2-3
v_call: TRBV3-1/TRBV3-2
d_call: TRBD1
clone_size: -
cdr3_length: 14
cdr3_nt: TGTGCCAGCAGCCTGACAGGGGGCACAGATACGCAGTATTTT
cdr3_aa: CASSLTGGTDTQYF